This T cell receptor (beta chain) comes out of a study of T cells after yellow fever vaccination. This CDR3 has 15 amino acids. Per germline, CDR1 SGHKS and CDR2 YYEKEE (reference sequence). The ends lost 4 bases at V and 8 bases at J; junction bases unmatched: 9. This clonotype occurred many times. Conversion of TCR transcripts into cDNA relied on 5'RACE template switching, which added a universal primer site and UMIs. TCRdb re-called the 5' RACE reads with MiXCR, one entry per CDR3 protein. The table has about 130,000 distinct CDR3 sequences, 6.5% to 8% seen once. V gene TRBV5-5 combines with J gene TRBJ1-2, with 12 nucleotides matching TRBD1. This specimen consisted of CD4+ T cells sorted from PBMCs, obtained 10 days after the first yellow fever vaccination. The source of this sequence is a man younger than 30 who received the YFV17D yellow fever vaccine. CDR3 sequence reads: CASSPGQGALGGYTF. The CDR3 bases are TGTGCCAGCAGCCCGGGACAGGGGGCATTAGGAGGCTACACCTTC.